The 19 T cell receptor beta chains reported below all come from one sample, sequenced in a study of graft-versus-host responses after intestinal transplantation. These TCRs are of unknown antigen specificity. Assay used: immunoSEQ multiplex PCR; TCRdb lists only in-frame clones, some missing. The table lists roughly 97,000 clones, about 88% of them singletons. The input for sequencing was unstimulated CD4+ T cells sorted from spleen or lymph node cells, taken before intestinal transplant. Every receptor here comes from a human donor who received an intestinal transplant.

The chain has TRBV27 and TRBJ2-7, with D possibly being TRBD1 (6 bases). Trimming removed 9 bases from V and 3 bases from J, with 24 bases in between. The CDR3 length is 16 residues. Germline V gives CDR1 MNHEY, CDR2 SMNVEV (reference sequence). In DNA, the CDR3 is TGTGCCAGTCGGCGAACAGCGACAGGCCGGGTCTACGAGCAGTACTTC. This encodes CASRRTATGRVYEQYF.

The genes are TRBV5-1 and TRBJ2-7, with D possibly TRBD2 on 6 matching bases. V shed 0 bases and J shed 4 bases, with 8 bases lying between them. This CDR3 comprises 13 residues. CDR1 is SGHRS and CDR2 is YFSETQ in the germline V gene. The CDR3 spells CASSLVRGYEQYF. DNA for the CDR3: TGCGCCAGCAGCTTGGTACGGGGGTACGAGCAGTACTTC.

V and J are TRBV5-1 and TRBJ2-7; D may be TRBD2 (6 bases). Germline loops: CDR1 SGHRS, CDR2 YFSETQ. This CDR3 is 15 amino acids long. V lost 2 bases, J lost 0 bases, and 12 bases lay in between. The CDR3 loop reads CASSLTSIGSYEQYF. The CDR3, as DNA: TGCGCCAGCAGCTTAACTAGCATCGGCTCCTACGAGCAGTACTTC.

The chain uses TRBV27 and TRBJ1-6; D is unclear. The V end was cut by 1 base, the J end by 9 bases, with 10 bases between. CDR1 MNHEY and CDR2 SMNVEV come from the germline V gene (reference sequence). The CDR3 is 14 amino acids. The CDR3 protein is CASSLYPGISPLHF. As DNA, the CDR3 is TGTGCCAGCAGTTTATACCCGGGGATTTCACCCCTCCACTTT.

The J gene is TRBJ2-1, the V gene TRBV2; 8 bases fit TRBD2. The CDR3 is 13 residues long. CDR1 and CDR2 from the germline V gene are SNHLY and FYNNEI. The ends lost 10 bases at V and 2 bases at J; junction bases unmatched: 4. The CDR3 DNA follows: TGTGCCACCTGGACTAGCACCTACAATGAGCAGTTCTTC. Translation gives CATWTSTYNEQFF. Complete variable domain (other parts from reference TRBV2 and TRBJ2-1): EPEVTQTPSHQVTQMGQEVILRCVPISNHLYFYWYRQILGQKVEFLVSFYNNEISEKSEIFDDQFSVERPDGSNFTLKIRSTKLEDSAMYFCATWTSTYNEQFFGPGTRLTVL.

This clone was observed a few times. This sequence joins TRBV6-1 and TRBJ2-5; D possibly matches TRBD1 or TRBD2 (5 bases each). In germline, CDR1 is MNHNS, CDR2 SASEGT. Trimming left V 5 bases short and J 5 bases short, with 18 bases between. The CDR3 sequence is 15 residues long. In DNA, the CDR3 is TGTGCCAGCAGTCCCCCAGGTGGGGGTTACGAGACCCAGTACTTC. Amino acid sequence: CASSPPGGGYETQYF.

The V and J genes are TRBV19 and TRBJ1-5; TRBD1 might be the D (5 bases). This CDR3 has 15 residues. The V end was cut by 5 bases, the J end by 0 bases, with 11 bases between. Germline V lookup: CDR1 LNHDA, CDR2 SQIVND (reference sequence). CDR3 sequence reads: CASSLGEYSNQPQHF. In nucleotides, the CDR3 is TGTGCCAGTAGTTTAGGGGAATATAGCAATCAGCCCCAGCATTTT. Looking up the rest from reference TRBV19 and TRBJ1-5 gives the full variable domain: DGGITQSPKYLFRKEGQNVTLSCEQNLNHDAMYWYRQDPGQGLRLIYYSQIVNDFQKGDIAEGYSVSREKKESFPLTVTSAQKNPTAFYLCASSLGEYSNQPQHFGDGTRLSIL.

The chain links TRBV2 to TRBJ2-2, with D hard to call. CDR1 and CDR2 (germline): SNHLY, FYNNEI. V was pared by 7 bases and J by 6 bases, with 15 bases between. CDR3 length: 14 amino acids. CDR3 in amino acids: CASISPVWPGELFF. CDR3 coding DNA: TGTGCCAGCATATCACCGGTGTGGCCCGGGGAGCTGTTTTTT.

The gene calls are TRBV5-6 and TRBJ2-3; the D is unclear. CDR1 is SGHDT and CDR2 is YYEEEE in the germline V gene. Trimming stripped 3 bases from V and 2 bases from J, with 7 bases between. The CDR3 has 13 residues. The CDR3 coding sequence is TGTGCCAGCAGCTACGACACCACAGATACGCAGTATTTT. This translates into CASSYDTTDTQYF. The entire variable domain, with the rest obtained from reference TRBV5-6 and TRBJ2-3, is as follows: DAGVTQSPTHLIKTRGQQVTLRCSPKSGHDTVSWYQQALGQGPQFIFQYYEEEERQRGNFPDRFSGHQFPNYSSELNVNALLLGDSALYLCASSYDTTDTQYFGPGTRLTVL.

The V and J genes are TRBV5-1 and TRBJ2-3; 10 bases agree with TRBD1. The V gene's germline CDR1 is SGHRS and CDR2 YFSETQ. V dropped 4 bases and J dropped 3; count of bases not matched to a gene: 5. CDR3 size: 15 residues. The CDR3 here is CASSPWTGGTDTQYF. CDR3 nucleotides: TGCGCCAGCAGCCCCTGGACAGGGGGGACAGATACGCAGTATTTT.

The CDR3 DNA follows: TGTGCCAGCAGCTCTGACAGGGGGCGAAGTGATTGGGAGACCCAGTACTTC. Encoded protein: CASSSDRGRSDWETQYF. The chain is built from TRBV13 and TRBJ2-5; 10 bases agree with TRBD1. Trimming removed 4 bases from V and 5 bases from J; junction bases left unmatched: 13. The germline V gene encodes CDR1 PRHDT and CDR2 FYEKMQ (reference sequence). The CDR3 extends over 17 amino acids.

This sequence joins TRBV29-1 and TRBJ1-1; D is ambiguous. The V end lost 4 bases, the J end lost 0 bases, and 9 bases lay between the germline ends. This CDR3 has 13 residues. Germline V gives CDR1 SQVTM, CDR2 ANQGSEA. The CDR3: CSVVGQLNTEAFF. Here the CDR3 DNA reads TGCAGCGTTGTCGGTCAATTGAACACTGAAGCTTTCTTT.

The chain is built from TRBV18 and TRBJ2-5, with 13 nucleotides matching TRBD2. Germline V gives CDR1 KGHSH, CDR2 LQKENI. The V and J ends lost 2 bases and 3 bases, in that order; junction bases with no gene match: 0. The CDR3 has 15 residues. The CDR3 DNA reads as TGTGCCAGCTCACCAGGACTAGCGGGGGAAGAGACCCAGTACTTC. Amino acid sequence: CASSPGLAGEETQYF.

The V call is TRBV10-3, the J call TRBJ2-5; 11 bases agree with TRBD1. In germline, CDR1 is ENHRY, CDR2 SYGVKD. The CDR3 contains 14 residues. V dropped 4 bases and J dropped 2; count of bases not matched to a gene: 0. CDR3 region: CAISGDRGQETQYF. CDR3 DNA sequence: TGTGCCATCAGTGGGGACAGGGGGCAAGAGACCCAGTACTTC.

The chain recombines TRBV10-1 with TRBJ2-3; TRBD1 agrees at 9 bases. The V segment lost 6 bases and the J segment 4 bases; nucleotides outside the gene matches: 5. This CDR3 is 14 amino acids long. Per the germline V gene, CDR1 is WNHNN and CDR2 is SYGVQD (reference sequence). In DNA form, the CDR3 reads TGCGCCAGCAGCCACGGGACAGGGCCAGATACGCAGTATTTT. This gives the protein CASSHGTGPDTQYF.

The genes are TRBV4-1 and TRBJ2-7; the match to TRBD2 covers 9 bases. In germline, CDR1 is MGHRA, CDR2 YSYEKL. With 4 bases clipped from V and 4 bases from J, the junction kept 5 bases outside the gene matches. This CDR3 region has 14 residues. The CDR3 nucleotides read TGCGCCAGCAGCCCGCAGACTAGCGGATACGAGCAGTACTTC. This translates into CASSPQTSGYEQYF.

The genes are TRBV5-1 and TRBJ2-2; D might be TRBD1 (6 bases). CDR3 length equals 15 residues. V shed 3 bases and J shed 3 bases, with 12 bases lying between them. In germline, CDR1 is SGHRS, CDR2 YFSETQ. CDR3 sequence (DNA): TGCGCCAGCAGCTCTGCAGGGGCCTACACCGGGGAGCTGTTTTTT. Protein product: CASSSAGAYTGELFF.

The chain recombines TRBV19 with TRBJ1-5; D remains ambiguous. V lost 5 bases, J lost 4 bases, and 9 bases lay in between. Germline assignment: CDR1 LNHDA and CDR2 SQIVND (reference sequence). The CDR3 sequence is 13 residues long. The CDR3, as DNA: TGTGCCAGTAGTTGGGGTTTGAATCAGCCCCAGCATTTT. Encoded protein: CASSWGLNQPQHF. Combining the CDR3 with reference TRBV19 and TRBJ1-5 gives the whole variable domain DGGITQSPKYLFRKEGQNVTLSCEQNLNHDAMYWYRQDPGQGLRLIYYSQIVNDFQKGDIAEGYSVSREKKESFPLTVTSAQKNPTAFYLCASSWGLNQPQHFGDGTRLSIL.

V gene TRBV10-3 combines with J gene TRBJ2-7; D is undetermined. This CDR3 spans 17 amino acids. Trimming left V 3 bases short and J 2 bases short, with 20 bases between. CDR1 is ENHRY and CDR2 is SYGVKD in the germline V gene. The CDR3: CAISDLRASSTTYEQYF. CDR3 bases: TGTGCCATCAGTGATCTTAGGGCCTCATCCACAACCTACGAGCAGTACTTC.